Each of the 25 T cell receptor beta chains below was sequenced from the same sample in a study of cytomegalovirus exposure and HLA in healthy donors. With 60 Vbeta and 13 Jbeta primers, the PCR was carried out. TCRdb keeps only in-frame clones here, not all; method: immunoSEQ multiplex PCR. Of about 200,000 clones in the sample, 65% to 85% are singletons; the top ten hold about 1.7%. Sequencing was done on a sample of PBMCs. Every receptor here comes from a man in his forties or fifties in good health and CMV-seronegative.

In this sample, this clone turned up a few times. The DNA for the CDR3 is TGTGCCAGCACTAGCGGAAGGACCACAGATACGCAGTATTTT. This sequence encodes CASTSGRTTDTQYF. V and J are TRBV9 and TRBJ2-3; 7 nucleotides align to TRBD2. V dropped 6 bases and J dropped 2; count of bases not matched to a gene: 6. CDR3 length: 14 amino acids. Germline CDR1 is SGDLS and CDR2 is YYNGEE.

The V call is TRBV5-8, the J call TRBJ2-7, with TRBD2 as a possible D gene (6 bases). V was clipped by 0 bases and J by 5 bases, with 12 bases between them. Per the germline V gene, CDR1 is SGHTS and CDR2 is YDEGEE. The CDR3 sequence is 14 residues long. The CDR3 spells CASSLGGTYDEQYF. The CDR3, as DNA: TGTGCCAGCAGCTTGGGCGGGACTTACGACGAGCAGTACTTC.

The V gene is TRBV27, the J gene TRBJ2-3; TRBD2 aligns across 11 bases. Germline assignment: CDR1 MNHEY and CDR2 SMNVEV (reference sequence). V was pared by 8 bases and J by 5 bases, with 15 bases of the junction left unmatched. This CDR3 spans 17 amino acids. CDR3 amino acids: CASRGLPLAGEVDTQYF. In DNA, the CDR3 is TGTGCCAGCCGAGGCCTCCCACTAGCGGGAGAAGTAGATACGCAGTATTTT.

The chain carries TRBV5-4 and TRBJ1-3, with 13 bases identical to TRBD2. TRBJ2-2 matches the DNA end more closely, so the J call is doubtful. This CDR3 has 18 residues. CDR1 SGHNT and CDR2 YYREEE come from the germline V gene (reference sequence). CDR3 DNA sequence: TGTGCCAGCAGCTTGGCCGGACTAGCGGGAGCGGTCACCGGGGAGCTGTTTTTT. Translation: CASSLAGLAGAVTGELFF.

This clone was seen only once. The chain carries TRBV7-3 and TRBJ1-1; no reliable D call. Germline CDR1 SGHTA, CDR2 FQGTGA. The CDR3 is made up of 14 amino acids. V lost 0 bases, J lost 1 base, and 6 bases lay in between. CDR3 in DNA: TGTGCCAGCAGCTTAACCGGCGGGAACACTGAAGCTTTCTTT. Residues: CASSLTGGNTEAFF.

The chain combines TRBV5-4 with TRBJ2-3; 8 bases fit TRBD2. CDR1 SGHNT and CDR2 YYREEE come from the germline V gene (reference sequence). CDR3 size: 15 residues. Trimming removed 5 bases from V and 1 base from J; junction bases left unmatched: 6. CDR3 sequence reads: CASRVGAGGTDTQYF. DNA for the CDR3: TGTGCCAGCAGAGTAGGAGCGGGAGGCACAGATACGCAGTATTTT. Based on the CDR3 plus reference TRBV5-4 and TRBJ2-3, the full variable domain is ETGVTQSPTHLIKTRGQQVTLRCSSQSGHNTVSWYQQALGQGPQFIFQYYREEENGRGNFPPRFSGLQFPNYSSELNVNALELDDSALYLCASRVGAGGTDTQYFGPGTRLTVL.

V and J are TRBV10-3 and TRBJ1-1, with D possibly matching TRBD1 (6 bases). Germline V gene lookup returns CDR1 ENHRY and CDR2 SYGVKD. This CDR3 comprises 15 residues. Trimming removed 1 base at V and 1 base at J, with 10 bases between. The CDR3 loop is CAISEYREGNTEAFF. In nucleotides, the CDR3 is TGTGCCATCAGTGAGTACAGGGAAGGGAACACTGAAGCTTTCTTT.

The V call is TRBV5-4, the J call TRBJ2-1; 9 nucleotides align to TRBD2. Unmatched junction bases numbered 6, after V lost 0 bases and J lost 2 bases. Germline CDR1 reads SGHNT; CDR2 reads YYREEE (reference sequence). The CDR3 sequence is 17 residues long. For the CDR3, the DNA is TGTGCCAGCAGCTTGGCCCTGACTAGCGGAGCCTACAATGAGCAGTTCTTC. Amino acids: CASSLALTSGAYNEQFF.

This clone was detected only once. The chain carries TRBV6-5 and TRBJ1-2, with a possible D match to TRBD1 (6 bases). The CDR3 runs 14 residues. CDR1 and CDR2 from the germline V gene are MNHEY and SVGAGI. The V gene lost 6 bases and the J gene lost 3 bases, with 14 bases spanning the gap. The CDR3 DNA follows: TGTGCCAGCAGCCGCGATGGACAGTACTATGGCTACACCTTC. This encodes CASSRDGQYYGYTF.

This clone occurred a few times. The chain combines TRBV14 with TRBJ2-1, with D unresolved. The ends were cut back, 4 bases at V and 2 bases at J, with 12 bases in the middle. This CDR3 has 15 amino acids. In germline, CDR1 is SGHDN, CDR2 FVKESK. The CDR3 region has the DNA TGTGCCAGCAGCCCCCCTACCCTGCCCTACAATGAGCAGTTCTTC. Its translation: CASSPPTLPYNEQFF. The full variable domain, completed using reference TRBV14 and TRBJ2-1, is EAGVTQFPSHSVIEKGQTVTLRCDPISGHDNLYWYRRVMGKEIKFLLHFVKESKQDESGMPNNRFLAERTGGTYSTLKVQPAELEDSGVYFCASSPPTLPYNEQFFGPGTRLTVL.

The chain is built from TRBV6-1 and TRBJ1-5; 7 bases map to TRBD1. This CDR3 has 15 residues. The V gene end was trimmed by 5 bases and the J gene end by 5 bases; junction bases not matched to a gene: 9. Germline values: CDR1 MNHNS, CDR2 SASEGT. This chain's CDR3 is CASSIRQGVDQPQHF. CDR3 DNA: TGTGCCAGCAGTATTCGACAGGGCGTGGATCAGCCCCAGCATTTT.

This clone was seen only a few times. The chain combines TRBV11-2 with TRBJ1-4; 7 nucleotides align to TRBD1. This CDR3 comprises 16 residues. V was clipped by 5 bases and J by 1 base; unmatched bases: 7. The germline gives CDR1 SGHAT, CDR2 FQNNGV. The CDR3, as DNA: TGTGCCAGCAGCCGACCCTACAGGGGAACTAATGAAAAACTGTTTTTT. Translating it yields CASSRPYRGTNEKLFF.

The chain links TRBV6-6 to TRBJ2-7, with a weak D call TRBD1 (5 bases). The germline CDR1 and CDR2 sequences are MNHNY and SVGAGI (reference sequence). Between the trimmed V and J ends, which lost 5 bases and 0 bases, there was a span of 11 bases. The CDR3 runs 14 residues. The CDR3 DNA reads TGTGCCAGCAGTCTCAGGGAATCCTCCTACGAGCAGTACTTC. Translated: CASSLRESSYEQYF.

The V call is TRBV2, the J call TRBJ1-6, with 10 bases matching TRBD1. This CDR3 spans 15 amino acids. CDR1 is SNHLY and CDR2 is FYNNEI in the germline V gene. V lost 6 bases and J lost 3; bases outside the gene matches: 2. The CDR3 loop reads CASSRTGGYNSPLHF. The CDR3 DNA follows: TGTGCCAGCAGCCGGACAGGGGGCTATAATTCACCCCTCCACTTT.

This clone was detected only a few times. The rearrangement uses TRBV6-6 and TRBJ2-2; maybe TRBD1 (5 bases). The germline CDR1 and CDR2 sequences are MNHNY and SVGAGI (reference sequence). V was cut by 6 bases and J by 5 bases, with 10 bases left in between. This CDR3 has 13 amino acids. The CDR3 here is CASRGLATGELFF. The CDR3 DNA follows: TGTGCCAGCAGGGGGCTGGCTACCGGGGAGCTGTTTTTT.

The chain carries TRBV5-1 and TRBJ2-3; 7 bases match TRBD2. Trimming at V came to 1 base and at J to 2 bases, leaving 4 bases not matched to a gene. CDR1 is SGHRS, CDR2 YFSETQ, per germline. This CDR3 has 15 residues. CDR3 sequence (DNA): TGCGCCAGCAGCTTGAATCGGGGGGACACAGATACGCAGTATTTT. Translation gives CASSLNRGDTDTQYF.

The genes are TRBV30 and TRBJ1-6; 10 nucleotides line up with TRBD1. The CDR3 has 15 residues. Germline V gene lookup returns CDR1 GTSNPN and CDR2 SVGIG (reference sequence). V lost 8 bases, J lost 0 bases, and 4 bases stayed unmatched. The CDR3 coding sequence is TGTGCCGGGACAGGGGCGACCTCCTATAATTCACCCCTCCACTTT. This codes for CAGTGATSYNSPLHF. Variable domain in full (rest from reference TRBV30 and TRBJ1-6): SQTIHQWPATLVQPVGSPLSLECTVEGTSNPNLYWYRQAAGRGLQLLFYSVGIGQISSEVPQNLSASRPQDRQFILSSKKLLLSDSGFYLCAGTGATSYNSPLHFGNGTRLTVT.

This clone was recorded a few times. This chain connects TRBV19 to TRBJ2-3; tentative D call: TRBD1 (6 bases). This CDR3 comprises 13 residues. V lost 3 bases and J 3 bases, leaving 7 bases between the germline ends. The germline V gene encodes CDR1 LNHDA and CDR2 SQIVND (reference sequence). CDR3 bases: TGTGCCAGTAGTATGGGACAAACAGATACGCAGTATTTT. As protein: CASSMGQTDTQYF.

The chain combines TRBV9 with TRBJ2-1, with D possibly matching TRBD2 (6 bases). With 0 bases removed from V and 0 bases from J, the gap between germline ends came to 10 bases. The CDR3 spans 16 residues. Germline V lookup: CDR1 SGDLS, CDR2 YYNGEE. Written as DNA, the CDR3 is TGTGCCAGCAGCGTAGAGCGGGTGAGCTCCTACAATGAGCAGTTCTTC. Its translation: CASSVERVSSYNEQFF.

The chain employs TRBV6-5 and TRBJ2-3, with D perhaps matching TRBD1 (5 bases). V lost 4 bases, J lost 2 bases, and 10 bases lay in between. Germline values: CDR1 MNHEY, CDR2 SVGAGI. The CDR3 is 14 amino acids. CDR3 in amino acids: CASSWTTNTDTQYF. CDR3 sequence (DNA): TGTGCCAGCAGTTGGACAACTAACACAGATACGCAGTATTTT.

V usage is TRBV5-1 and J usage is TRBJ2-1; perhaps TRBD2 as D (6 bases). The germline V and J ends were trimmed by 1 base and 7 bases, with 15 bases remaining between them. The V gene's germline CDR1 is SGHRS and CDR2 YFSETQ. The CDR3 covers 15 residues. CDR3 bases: TGCGCCAGCAGCTTGACCCTCGGAGGGGTGAATGAGCAGTTCTTC. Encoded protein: CASSLTLGGVNEQFF.

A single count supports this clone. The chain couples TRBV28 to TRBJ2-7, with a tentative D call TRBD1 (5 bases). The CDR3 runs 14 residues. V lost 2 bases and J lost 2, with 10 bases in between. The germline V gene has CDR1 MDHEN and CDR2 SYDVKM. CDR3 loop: CASSLAGFTYEQYF. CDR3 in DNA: TGTGCCAGCAGTTTAGCAGGGTTCACCTACGAGCAGTACTTC.

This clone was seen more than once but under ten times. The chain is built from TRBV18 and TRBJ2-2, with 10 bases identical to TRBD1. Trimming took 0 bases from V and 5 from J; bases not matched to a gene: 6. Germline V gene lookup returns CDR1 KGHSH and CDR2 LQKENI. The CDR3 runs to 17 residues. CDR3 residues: CASSPPRRQGATGELFF. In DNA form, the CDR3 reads TGTGCCAGCTCACCACCGCGGCGACAGGGGGCAACCGGGGAGCTGTTTTTT.

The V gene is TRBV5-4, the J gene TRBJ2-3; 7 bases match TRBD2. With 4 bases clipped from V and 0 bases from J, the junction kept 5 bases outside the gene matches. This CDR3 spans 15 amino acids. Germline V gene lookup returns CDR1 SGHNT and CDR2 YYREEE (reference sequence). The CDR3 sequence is CASSPERGSTDTQYF. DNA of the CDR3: TGTGCCAGCAGCCCAGAGCGGGGTAGCACAGATACGCAGTATTTT.

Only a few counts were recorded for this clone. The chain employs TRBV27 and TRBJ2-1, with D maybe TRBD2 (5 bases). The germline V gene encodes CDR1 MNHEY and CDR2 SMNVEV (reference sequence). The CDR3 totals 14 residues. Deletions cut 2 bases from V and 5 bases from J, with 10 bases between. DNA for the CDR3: TGTGCCAGCAGTTTAGGGAGAGCGGACAATGAGCAGTTCTTC. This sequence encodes CASSLGRADNEQFF.